This T cell receptor (beta chain) comes out of a study of radiation and T cells in renal cell carcinoma. Germline V gene data show CDR1 as SGHAT and CDR2 as FQNNGV. The V and J ends lost 3 bases and 4 bases, in that order; junction bases with no gene match: 12. CDR3 length equals 18 residues. Time point denoted: blood 2 weeks post-SBRT. The treatment was: 15 Gy SBRT to primary tumor, nephrectomy 4 weeks later. The assay was immunoSEQ multiplex PCR, and TCRdb's table has in-frame clones only and misses some. The sample holds roughly 130,000 clones, more than 75% seen once. The sample was blood, taken from a patient whose treatment included radiotherapy and nephrectomy. The genes are TRBV11-2 and TRBJ1-6, with 7 bases aligning to TRBD1. The sequence derives from a woman in her sixties or seventies with renal cell carcinoma. CDR3: CASSFFHPGQSYNSPLHF. Here the CDR3 DNA reads TGTGCCAGCAGCTTCTTTCATCCGGGACAGTCTTATAATTCACCCCTCCACTTT.